Below are 17 T cell receptor beta chains sequenced from a single sample in a study of CD8+CD57+ T cells in acquired aplastic anemia. Patients chosen for sequencing had shown CD8+CD57+ cell expansion by flow cytometry. CDR3 and TCR beta VDJ profiling relied on genomic DNA as the template. TCRdb fed the reads into MiXCR, producing one record per CDR3 protein. The top ten hold roughly 62% of the sample, which has roughly 200,000 distinct CDR3 sequences, roughly two thirds seen once. The sample was sorted CD4+, CD8+, or CD8+CD57+ T cells (not recorded which) from PBMCs. These receptor sequences come from a human donor with aplastic anemia.

This chain links TRBV24-1 with TRBJ2-3; D unresolved. The ends were cut back, 7 bases at V and 2 bases at J, with 12 bases in the middle. The CDR3 is made up of 14 amino acids. The V gene's germline CDR1 is KGHDR and CDR2 SFDVKD. The CDR3 DNA reads TGTGCCACCAGATCGGAAGGCCCCACAGATACGCAGTATTTT. Amino acids: CATRSEGPTDTQYF.

Of note for this clonotype: Given the absence of the conserved phenylalanine or tryptophan at the CDR3 end, a read error is likely. The gene calls are TRBV20-1 and TRBJ2-1; tentatively, D is TRBD1 (5 bases). Trimming shortened V by 3 bases and J by 6 bases, and 12 bases separated the two germline ends. The CDR3 contains 13 residues. Germline V gene data show CDR1 as DFQATT and CDR2 as SNEGSKA (reference sequence). The CDR3 bases are TGCAGTGCTAGTGGATCCAGGGTCAATGAGCAGTTCCTC. Its protein is CSASGSRVNEQFL.

This clonotype was counted between two and nine times. The DNA of the CDR3 is TGTGCCAGCAGCTCTCGGGACCCGAAGAGCTACGAGCAGTACTTC. This sequence encodes CASSSRDPKSYEQYF. This rearrangement joins TRBV3-1 to TRBJ2-7; either TRBD1 or TRBD2 may supply D (5 bases each). Germline V CDR1 and CDR2: LGHDT, YNNKEL (reference sequence). The CDR3 length is 15 residues. The V and J ends lost 5 bases and 3 bases respectively, with 17 bases between them.

The chain couples TRBV10-2 to TRBJ1-2, with D possibly matching TRBD1 (6 bases). The CDR3 sequence is 16 residues long. The germline V gene encodes CDR1 WSHSY and CDR2 SAAADI. Trimming left V 7 bases short and J 3 bases short, with 21 bases between. The CDR3, as DNA: TGCGCCAGCAATACTAGGCGGGGGCTCATGGACTATGGCTACACCTTC. This translates into CASNTRRGLMDYGYTF.

The rearrangement joins TRBV2 to TRBJ2-3; 9 nucleotides agree with TRBD1. Losses at the gene ends were 1 base for V and 5 bases for J; bases not matched to a gene: 4. CDR3 size: 15 residues. CDR1 is SNHLY, CDR2 FYNNEI, per germline. The CDR3 loop is CASSEEGQGGDTQYF. The CDR3, as DNA: TGTGCCAGCAGTGAAGAGGGACAGGGCGGAGATACGCAGTATTTT.

The CDR3 loop reads CASRGGWADEQFF. As DNA, the CDR3 is TGTGCCAGCCGAGGGGGCTGGGCGGATGAGCAGTTCTTC. This chain connects TRBV19 to TRBJ2-1; 7 bases fit TRBD1. The germline gives CDR1 LNHDA, CDR2 SQIVND (reference sequence). The J segment lost 8 bases and the V segment lost 9 bases, leaving 10 bases of the junction unmatched. The CDR3 is 13 residues long.

This clonotype was seen only a few times. The rearrangement uses TRBV20-1 and TRBJ1-1; the D gene is possibly TRBD1 (6 bases). The CDR3 sequence is 15 residues long. V was cut by 6 bases and J by 1 base, with 18 bases left in between. CDR1 DFQATT and CDR2 SNEGSKA come from the germline V gene (reference sequence). In nucleotides, the CDR3 is TGCAGTGCCCAAGACAGGTCGGCACCGAACACTGAAGCTTTCTTT. It codes for CSAQDRSAPNTEAFF.

Of note for this clonotype: Since the CDR3 does not end with the conserved phenylalanine or tryptophan, this likely comes from a read error. The chain has TRBV5-1 and TRBJ1-1; D is uncertain. Germline V gene data show CDR1 as SGHRS and CDR2 as YFSETQ. Between the trimmed V and J ends, which lost 2 bases and 1 base, there was a span of 12 bases. The CDR3 sequence is 15 residues long. The CDR3 DNA reads as TGCGCCAGCAGCTTTGGCAGGTCCCGGAACACTGAAGCTTTCTCT. Its protein is CASSFGRSRNTEAFS.

V is TRBV12-3 or TRBV12-4 and J is TRBJ2-5; TRBD2 matches 8 bases. This CDR3 is 18 amino acids long. The ends lost 2 bases at V and 3 bases at J; junction bases unmatched: 14. The CDR3 here is CASSLRFGGGGSEETQYF. The CDR3 DNA reads as TGTGCCAGCAGTTTAAGGTTCGGAGGCGGGGGGTCGGAAGAGACCCAGTACTTC.

This clonotype was seen a handful of times. This sequence joins TRBV5-4 and TRBJ1-6; 8 nucleotides align to TRBD1. With 4 bases clipped from V and 8 bases from J, the junction kept 5 bases outside the gene matches. The V gene's germline CDR1 is SGHNT and CDR2 YYREEE (reference sequence). This CDR3 is 14 amino acids long. The CDR3 protein is CASSPTGAHSPLHF. Written as DNA, the CDR3 is TGTGCCAGCAGCCCGACAGGGGCGCATTCACCCCTCCACTTT.

This clonotype was seen ten or more times. V usage is TRBV9 and J usage is TRBJ1-1; 9 nucleotides match TRBD1. V was pared by 3 bases and J by 7 bases, with 4 bases of the junction left unmatched. The CDR3 spans 13 residues. Looked up from germline, CDR1 is SGDLS and CDR2 is YYNGEE. The CDR3 region has the DNA TGTGCCAGCAGCGCCACAGGGGGCGTTGAAGCTTTCTTT. Translated, it gives CASSATGGVEAFF.

The chain is built from TRBV29-1 and TRBJ2-7; D may be TRBD1 or TRBD2 (5 bases each). This CDR3 comprises 14 residues. Trimming shortened V by 2 bases and J by 3 bases, and 14 bases separated the two germline ends. Per the germline V gene, CDR1 is SQVTM and CDR2 is ANQGSEA. The CDR3 here is CSVELGDIGYEQYF. CDR3 bases: TGCAGCGTTGAACTGGGGGATATTGGCTACGAGCAGTACTTC.

The rearrangement links TRBV20-1 to TRBJ2-7; TRBD2 might be the D (5 bases). CDR3 length: 16 amino acids. CDR1 is DFQATT, CDR2 SNEGSKA, per germline (reference sequence). Trimming stripped 0 bases from V and 0 bases from J, with 15 bases between. The CDR3 DNA is TGCAGTGCTAGAGATCCTTGGACGGGGAGCTCCTACGAGCAGTACTTC. This gives the protein CSARDPWTGSSYEQYF.

V and J are TRBV7-9 and TRBJ2-4, with D perhaps TRBD1 or TRBD2 (5 bases each). The CDR3 totals 18 residues. CDR1 is SEHNR and CDR2 is FQNEAQ in the germline V gene (reference sequence). V was trimmed by 8 bases and J by 2 bases, leaving 25 bases between them. In DNA form, the CDR3 reads TGTGCCAGCCGCGACGGGGTTCAGGGATCTATGACCAAAAACATTCAGTACTTC. It translates to CASRDGVQGSMTKNIQYF.

This clonotype was detected only once. This chain uses TRBV7-2 with TRBJ1-4; D is uncertain. The CDR3 has 15 amino acids. Trimming removed 5 bases at V and 4 bases at J, with 14 bases between. From germline, CDR1 is SGHTA and CDR2 FQGNSA. CDR3 sequence (DNA): TGTGCCAGCAGCCCCGTCCGGGGTTTTAATGAAAAACTGTTTTTT. This encodes CASSPVRGFNEKLFF.

This clonotype is a singleton in its sample. V is TRBV10-1 and J is TRBJ2-2; 8 nucleotides match TRBD2. The CDR3 contains 16 residues. CDR1 and CDR2 (germline): WNHNN, SYGVQD (reference sequence). Germline trimming cut 3 bases from V and 2 bases from J; bases unmatched to any gene: 5. The CDR3 reads CASSDPGGVNTGELFF. The CDR3 DNA follows: TGCGCCAGCAGTGACCCGGGAGGGGTAAACACCGGGGAGCTGTTTTTT.

This chain joins TRBV6-6 and TRBJ2-6; D uncertain. The CDR3 is 15 amino acids. Germline assignment: CDR1 MNHNY and CDR2 SVGAGI (reference sequence). V lost 5 bases to trimming and J lost 0 bases, with 8 bases between them. CDR3 DNA sequence: TGTGCCAGCAGTGAAGTTGACTCTGGGGCCAACGTCCTGACTTTC. Translation gives CASSEVDSGANVLTF.